This TCR beta chain was observed in a study of STAT5B mutations in CD4+ large granular lymphocyte leukemia. Here immunoSEQ multiplex PCR was the method, and the copy in TCRdb shows in-frame clones only, minus some. The sample has about 24,000 clones; around 72% are singletons. Trimming cost V 5 bases and J 3 bases, with 14 bases left between them. The CDR3 runs to 14 residues. Germline V gene lookup returns CDR1 MNHEY and CDR2 SMNVEV (reference sequence). Regarding the study as a whole: About a quarter of private leukemic clonotypes occurred rarely in other patients' non-leukemic repertoires.

In regard to this clone: Its specificity is not known.

The chain joins TRBV27 to TRBJ2-7; D gene ambiguous. Specimen: CD4+ T cells from blood buffy coats. This receptor was taken from a human donor in good health. CDR3 sequence reads: CASSRIDGYYEQYF. For the CDR3, the DNA is TGTGCCAGCAGTCGTATTGACGGATACTACGAGCAGTACTTC.